These 32 T cell receptor beta chains came from one sample sequenced in a study of cytomegalovirus exposure and HLA in healthy donors. The PCR made use of 60 Vbeta and 13 Jbeta primers. The data were produced by immunoSEQ multiplex PCR, yet TCRdb's version contains in-frame clones alone and is incomplete. This repertoire shows over 150,000 clones, about 85% found once; its top ten account for roughly 2.5%. The sequencing input was PBMCs. The source of these receptors is a man aged 25 to 40 in good health and CMV-seropositive.

The chain couples TRBV11-3 to TRBJ2-1, with D possibly being TRBD2 (6 bases). The CDR3 contains 13 residues. CDR1 and CDR2 (germline): SGHNT, YENEEA. Trimming took off 5 bases at V and 12 bases at J, with 17 bases between the two ends. CDR3 nucleotide sequence: TGTGCCAGCAGCGCCTCCCCCGGGACTTTGCAGTTCTTC. This translates into CASSASPGTLQFF.

In DNA form, the CDR3 reads TGTGCCAGCAGCCTAACCTATCCACGGGGTCAGCCCCAGCATTTT. Translating gives CASSLTYPRGQPQHF. The rearrangement joins TRBV27 to TRBJ1-5; no clear D gene. The germline V gene encodes CDR1 MNHEY and CDR2 SMNVEV (reference sequence). This CDR3 has 15 residues. Between the trimmed V and J ends, which lost 6 bases and 6 bases, there was a span of 18 bases.

This clone was counted between two and nine times. The chain joins TRBV6-6 to TRBJ2-2; a weak D match, TRBD1 (5 bases). Trimming removed 5 bases at V and 4 bases at J, with 8 bases between. This CDR3 comprises 13 residues. Germline V CDR1 and CDR2: MNHNY, SVGAGI (reference sequence). CDR3 loop: CASSQGVTGELFF. The CDR3 DNA sequence: TGTGCCAGCAGTCAAGGGGTCACCGGGGAGCTGTTTTTT.

The V call is TRBV2, the J call TRBJ2-3; D may be TRBD1 (6 bases). The V gene lost 5 bases and the J gene lost 5 bases, with 17 bases spanning the gap. The CDR3 totals 15 residues. Germline CDR1 and CDR2: SNHLY and FYNNEI. The CDR3 DNA follows: TGTGCCAGCAGTTACCAGGGGCTTGGCGGAGATACGCAGTATTTT. The encoded protein is CASSYQGLGGDTQYF.

This clone was picked up one time. J is TRBJ2-3 and V is TRBV29-1, with D tentatively TRBD2 (6 bases). V lost 4 bases and J 2 bases, leaving 13 bases between the germline ends. Germline assignment: CDR1 SQVTM and CDR2 ANQGSEA. The CDR3 has 14 amino acids. The CDR3 is CSVALAGNTDTQYF. CDR3 sequence (DNA): TGCAGCGTTGCTCTGGCGGGGAACACAGATACGCAGTATTTT.

This clone was picked up one time. This rearrangement joins TRBV6-5 to TRBJ2-1; no clear D gene. Trimming removed 2 bases from V and 6 bases from J, with 14 bases in between. CDR1 and CDR2 (germline): MNHEY, SVGAGI. CDR3 length: 15 amino acids. The CDR3 region is CASSYPGAEGNEQFF. CDR3 DNA: TGTGCCAGCAGTTACCCCGGAGCCGAAGGCAATGAGCAGTTCTTC.

The genes are TRBV5-5 and TRBJ2-5; D is undetermined. The V end was cut by 0 bases, the J end by 2 bases, with 11 bases between. Germline CDR1 SGHKS, CDR2 YYEKEE (reference sequence). This CDR3 spans 15 amino acids. CDR3 nucleotide sequence: TGTGCCAGCAGCTTGGTCAGGATTAGTCAAGAGACCCAGTACTTC. Translating gives CASSLVRISQETQYF.

The chain links TRBV11-2 to TRBJ2-2; 9 bases align to TRBD1. The CDR3 covers 14 residues. Germline lookup yields CDR1 SGHAT and CDR2 FQNNGV. After removal of 6 bases from V and 5 bases from J, the junction contained 4 bases not matched to a gene. In nucleotides, the CDR3 is TGTGCCAGCAGAGGACAGGGGTGGACCGGGGAGCTGTTTTTT. It is translated as CASRGQGWTGELFF.

V is TRBV21-1 and J is TRBJ2-4; TRBD1 is the table's D call, not checked against the DNA. TRBV21-1 is a pseudogene segment. This CDR3 spans 16 amino acids. The CDR3 DNA reads TGTGCCAGCAGCAAAGCCCCCAGGGTTTCCAAAAACATTCAGTACTTC. Its protein product is CASSKAPRVSKNIQYF.

The V and J genes are TRBV11-2 and TRBJ2-5; no clear D gene. TRBJ2-7 matches the DNA end more closely, so the J call is doubtful. The CDR3 has 13 residues. Germline V lookup: CDR1 SGHAT, CDR2 FQNNGV. The CDR3 region is CASSLGTHYEQYF. For the CDR3, the DNA is TGTGCCAGCAGCTTAGGAACTCACTACGAGCAGTACTTC.

This chain links TRBV7-2 with TRBJ2-2, with TRBD1 identical over 10 bases. CDR1 is SGHTA and CDR2 is FQGNSA in the germline V gene. This CDR3 contains 17 residues. V shed 7 bases, J shed 3 bases, and the junction held 11 bases outside the gene matches. The CDR3 loop is CASTLGPGQGYTGELFF. CDR3 sequence (DNA): TGTGCCAGCACTTTGGGTCCGGGACAGGGGTACACCGGGGAGCTGTTTTTT. Together with reference TRBV7-2 and TRBJ2-2, the CDR3 gives the full variable domain: GAGVSQSPSNKVTEKGKDVELRCDPISGHTALYWYRQSLGQGLEFLIYFQGNSAPDKSGLPSDRFSAERTGGSVSTLTIQRTQQEDSAVYLCASTLGPGQGYTGELFFGEGSRLTVL.

The genes are TRBV27 and TRBJ2-1, with 9 bases fitting TRBD2. Germline V gene lookup returns CDR1 MNHEY and CDR2 SMNVEV (reference sequence). Trimming took 0 bases from V and 7 from J; bases not matched to a gene: 10. CDR3 length: 17 amino acids. CDR3 coding DNA: TGTGCCAGCAGTTTATCGGCGGGGGGGGCGTATAATAATGAGCAGTTCTTC. This codes for CASSLSAGGAYNNEQFF.

The V call is TRBV29-1, the J call TRBJ2-3; TRBD2 matches 8 bases. V shed 4 bases and J 4 bases; nucleotides not matched to a gene: 4. The CDR3 length is 13 residues. Germline lookup yields CDR1 SQVTM and CDR2 ANQGSEA. The CDR3 region is CSVGSGEADTQYF. CDR3 DNA: TGCAGCGTTGGTAGCGGGGAGGCAGATACGCAGTATTTT.

The chain is built from TRBV19 and TRBJ2-1; TRBD2 matches at 7 bases. Germline lookup yields CDR1 LNHDA and CDR2 SQIVND (reference sequence). Germline trimming cut 6 bases from V and 4 bases from J; bases unmatched to any gene: 9. CDR3 size: 15 residues. In nucleotides, the CDR3 is TGTGCCAGTAGAGACTCTAGCGGAGAATACAATGAGCAGTTCTTC. Protein sequence: CASRDSSGEYNEQFF.

J is TRBJ2-3 and V is TRBV10-3, with TRBD2 matching over 7 bases. The CDR3 has 14 amino acids. The ends lost 3 bases at V and 8 bases at J; junction bases unmatched: 8. Germline V gene lookup returns CDR1 ENHRY and CDR2 SYGVKD. The CDR3 sequence is CAISDQGERGTQYF. The DNA for the CDR3 is TGTGCCATCAGTGACCAGGGCGAGCGGGGTACGCAGTATTTT.

This chain uses TRBV13 with TRBJ2-1; 8 bases line up with TRBD2. The V and J ends lost 3 bases and 4 bases, in that order; junction bases with no gene match: 2. The germline V gene encodes CDR1 PRHDT and CDR2 FYEKMQ (reference sequence). This CDR3 is built from 14 residues. The CDR3: CASSFLAGYNEQFF. CDR3 bases: TGTGCCAGCAGCTTTCTAGCGGGTTACAATGAGCAGTTCTTC.

In its sample, this clone is medium-sized. The chain has TRBV4-3 and TRBJ1-2; TRBD1 is a possible D gene (5 bases). The germline CDR1 and CDR2 sequences are LGHNA and YSLEER. CDR3 length: 13 residues. The V gene lost 4 bases and the J gene lost 8 bases, with 14 bases spanning the gap. CDR3 protein: CASSPRVGKGYTF. The DNA for the CDR3 is TGCGCCAGCAGCCCCAGGGTAGGCAAGGGCTACACCTTC.

J is TRBJ2-3 and V is TRBV7-2; TRBD1 matches 7 bases. CDR3 length: 14 amino acids. The V gene's germline CDR1 is SGHTA and CDR2 FQGNSA. The V gene end was trimmed by 6 bases and the J gene end by 5 bases; junction bases not matched to a gene: 8. The CDR3 reads CASRKRGRVDTQYF. CDR3 DNA: TGTGCCAGCAGAAAGAGGGGGCGTGTAGATACGCAGTATTTT.

The gene calls are TRBV6-5 and TRBJ1-1; D gene unclear. Germline assignment: CDR1 MNHEY and CDR2 SVGAGI. This CDR3 comprises 12 residues. V lost 8 bases and J 8 bases, leaving 15 bases between the germline ends. The CDR3 DNA follows: TGTGCCAGCGTGTGGCAGTACGGGGAAGCTTTCTTT. Protein product: CASVWQYGEAFF.

CDR3 DNA sequence: TGCGCCAGCAGCCCGTCGGACGGGGATTTAAAGTCTTTCTTT. Residues: CASSPSDGDLKSFF. The chain carries TRBV5-1 and TRBJ1-1; no reliable D call. Germline values: CDR1 SGHRS, CDR2 YFSETQ. The V and J ends lost 4 bases and 12 bases respectively, with 22 bases between them. This CDR3 spans 14 amino acids. The variable domain in full, with the rest retrieved from reference TRBV5-1 and TRBJ1-1, is KAGVTQTPRYLIKTRGQQVTLSCSPISGHRSVSWYQQTPGQGLQFLFEYFSETQRNKGNFPGRFSGRQFSNSRSEMNVSTLELGDSALYLCASSPSDGDLKSFFGQGTRLTVV.

This sequence joins TRBV19 and TRBJ2-1, with D uncertain. This CDR3 region has 17 residues. V lost 1 base and J 2 bases, leaving 15 bases between the germline ends. The germline V gene has CDR1 LNHDA and CDR2 SQIVND (reference sequence). Written as DNA, the CDR3 is TGTGCCAGTAGTATAGCCCTGACACCCGCCGCCTACAATGAGCAGTTCTTC. Protein sequence: CASSIALTPAAYNEQFF.

This clone was counted between two and nine times. The chain recombines TRBV6-5 with TRBJ1-1, with TRBD1 matching 7 bases. This CDR3 is built from 13 residues. Germline lookup yields CDR1 MNHEY and CDR2 SVGAGI. The J segment lost 4 bases and the V segment lost 7 bases, leaving 6 bases of the junction unmatched. The CDR3 DNA sequence: TGTGCCAGCAACCTACAGGGGTCCACTGAAGCTTTCTTT. Its protein product is CASNLQGSTEAFF.

This chain uses TRBV5-8 with TRBJ2-1; possibly TRBD1 for D (5 bases). The ends were cut back, 2 bases at V and 12 bases at J, with 15 bases in the middle. The CDR3 spans 13 residues. Germline V CDR1 and CDR2: SGHTS, YDEGEE. Here the CDR3 DNA reads TGTGCCAGCAGCTTTGCCCTCAACCAGGGGCAGTTCTTC. Residues: CASSFALNQGQFF.

This rearrangement joins TRBV5-1 to TRBJ2-1; weak D call: TRBD2 (5 bases). Germline CDR1 SGHRS, CDR2 YFSETQ. Trimming cost V 7 bases and J 0 bases, with 11 bases left between them. This CDR3 contains 14 residues. CDR3 in DNA: TGCGCCAGCGGTTCGGGGAGCTCCTACAATGAGCAGTTCTTC. This gives the protein CASGSGSSYNEQFF.

Turning to this clone: An end of the junction differs from the germline gene, which may be a read error. The J gene is TRBJ1-3, the V gene TRBV4-3; D perhaps matches TRBD1 (6 bases). The CDR3 totals 16 residues. CDR1 is LGHNA and CDR2 is YSLEER in the germline V gene. CDR3 nucleotides: TGCGCCAGCAGCCAAGATCATGGGGGCTCTGGAGACACCATATATTTT. It specifies CASSQDHGGSGDTIYF.

The V call is TRBV11-2, the J call TRBJ2-7, with D possibly TRBD2 on 6 matching bases. Per the germline V gene, CDR1 is SGHAT and CDR2 is FQNNGV. V was pared by 5 bases and J by 3 bases, with 14 bases between. The CDR3 extends over 14 amino acids. For the CDR3, the DNA is TGTGCCAGCAGCGCAGGGTTTAGCGGCTACGAGCAGTACTTC. This sequence encodes CASSAGFSGYEQYF.

This clone has just a few counts. This chain links TRBV4-1 with TRBJ1-4; D not resolved. The CDR3 extends over 15 amino acids. Trimming left V 0 bases short and J 8 bases short, with 13 bases between. Germline CDR1 is MGHRA and CDR2 is YSYEKL. DNA for the CDR3: TGCGCCAGCAGCCAAGAAACTACCATGGAAGAAAAACTGTTTTTT. Protein product: CASSQETTMEEKLFF.

J is TRBJ1-1 and V is TRBV25-1; D gene uncertain. This CDR3 has 11 residues. CDR1 is MGHDK, CDR2 SYGVNS, per germline. V lost 0 bases and J 7 bases, leaving 3 bases between the germline ends. For the CDR3, the DNA is TGTGCCAGCAGTGAATACCTTGAAGCTTTCTTT. Translating it yields CASSEYLEAFF.

The sample holds one count of this clone. The chain has TRBV9 and TRBJ2-5; D possibly corresponds to TRBD2 (5 bases). CDR1 is SGDLS and CDR2 is YYNGEE in the germline V gene. This CDR3 contains 14 residues. V was pared by 0 bases and J by 4 bases, with 10 bases between. The CDR3 here is CASSVASSPETQYF. The CDR3 DNA follows: TGTGCCAGCAGCGTAGCTAGCTCCCCAGAGACCCAGTACTTC.

The V call is TRBV2, the J call TRBJ2-2; weak D call: TRBD1 (8 bases). CDR1 SNHLY and CDR2 FYNNEI come from the germline V gene. The CDR3 has 15 amino acids. The ends were cut back, 2 bases at V and 6 bases at J, with 13 bases in the middle. The CDR3: CASSERTGRAGELFF. The CDR3 DNA reads as TGTGCCAGCAGTGAAAGGACAGGGAGGGCCGGGGAGCTGTTTTTT.

The CDR3 protein is CASSPERTGELFF. The DNA of the CDR3 is TGTGCCAGCTCCCCGGAGAGGACCGGGGAGCTGTTTTTT. The genes are TRBV5-4 and TRBJ2-2; D is undetermined. Germline CDR1 is SGHNT and CDR2 is YYREEE (reference sequence). CDR3 size: 13 residues. V lost 7 bases, J lost 5 bases, and 12 bases lay in between. Full variable domain (outside the CDR3, taken from reference TRBV5-4 and TRBJ2-2): ETGVTQSPTHLIKTRGQQVTLRCSSQSGHNTVSWYQQALGQGPQFIFQYYREEENGRGNFPPRFSGLQFPNYSSELNVNALELDDSALYLCASSPERTGELFFGEGSRLTVL.

The CDR3 bases are TGTGCCAGCTCACCATACGACAGGGTGAACACTGAAGCTTTCTTT. Its protein product is CASSPYDRVNTEAFF. The V gene is TRBV18, the J gene TRBJ1-1; 7 bases agree with TRBD1. This CDR3 comprises 15 residues. CDR1 KGHSH and CDR2 LQKENI come from the germline V gene. Germline trimming cut 2 bases from V and 0 bases from J; bases unmatched to any gene: 3.